One and the same sample provided the 10 T cell receptor beta chains below, sequenced in a study of T cells after yellow fever vaccination. MiXCR, run by TCRdb on the 5' RACE reads, gives a single entry per CDR3 protein. Of a few hundred thousand distinct CDR3 sequences listed, 3.6% are singletons. The sequencing used PBMCs, collected on the day of the yellow fever booster vaccination. Receptors originate from a man aged 18 to 30 who received the YFV17D yellow fever vaccine.

In its sample, this clonotype was seen many times. The V and J genes are TRBV7-9 and TRBJ2-1; D gene unclear. The CDR3 is 15 residues long. Trimming removed 3 bases from V and 7 bases from J, with 16 bases in between. The germline gives CDR1 SEHNR, CDR2 FQNEAQ (reference sequence). The CDR3 DNA is TGTGCCAGCAGCTTCCCGCCCCGGTTGGGAAATGAGCAGTTCTTC. Its protein product is CASSFPPRLGNEQFF.

The chain recombines TRBV6-2 or TRBV6-3 with TRBJ2-5; 8 nucleotides match TRBD2. The CDR3 sequence is 14 residues long. Unmatched junction bases numbered 9, after V lost 7 bases and J lost 5 bases. Looked up from germline, CDR1 is MNHEY and CDR2 is SVGEGT. Here the CDR3 reads CASKDGGAIETQYF. The CDR3 DNA follows: TGTGCCAGCAAGGACGGGGGGGCCATTGAGACCCAGTACTTC.

This clonotype occurred many times. The chain carries TRBV6-2 or TRBV6-3 and TRBJ1-2; maybe TRBD1 (6 bases). The CDR3 is made up of 12 amino acids. Germline V CDR1 and CDR2: MNHEY, SVGEGT. The V end lost 4 bases, the J end lost 5 bases, and 8 bases lay between the germline ends. The CDR3 nucleotides are TGTGCCAGCAGTTCCGGGACATATGGCTACACCTTC. It translates to CASSSGTYGYTF.

This clonotype was seen many times. The CDR3, as DNA: TGTGCCAGCAGCTTAGGGACAGGGGCCGCAGATACGCAGTATTTT. Translating it yields CASSLGTGAADTQYF. The J gene is TRBJ2-3, the V gene TRBV7-7; TRBD1 matches 9 bases. The junction had 3 bases not matched to a gene; V was cut back by 1 base and J by 4 bases. Germline values: CDR1 SSHAT, CDR2 FNYEAQ (reference sequence). The CDR3 contains 15 residues. Combining the CDR3 with reference TRBV7-7 and TRBJ2-3 gives the whole variable domain GAGVSQSPRYKVTKRGQDVTLRCDPISSHATLYWYQQALGQGPEFLTYFNYEAQPDKSGLPSDRFSAERPEGSISTLTIQRTEQRDSAMYRCASSLGTGAADTQYFGPGTRLTVL.

This clonotype has just a few counts. The chain carries TRBV4-1 and TRBJ2-3; D is ambiguous. This CDR3 is built from 16 residues. V lost 2 bases and J lost 0, with 12 bases in between. Germline loops: CDR1 MGHRA, CDR2 YSYEKL. The CDR3 protein is CASSQSRAASTDTQYF. CDR3 nucleotides: TGCGCCAGCAGCCAAAGTCGGGCCGCTAGCACAGATACGCAGTATTTT.

At least ten counts were recorded for this clonotype. The chain has TRBV10-3 and TRBJ2-3; 10 positions agree with TRBD2. The CDR3 is 15 residues long. Germline assignment: CDR1 ENHRY and CDR2 SYGVKD. Trimming removed 7 bases from V and 4 bases from J; junction bases left unmatched: 8. The CDR3 loop is CAIKTGLADSDTQYF. The CDR3 DNA reads TGTGCCATCAAGACTGGACTAGCGGATTCAGATACGCAGTATTTT.

Many counts were recorded for this clonotype. V usage is TRBV12-3 or TRBV12-4 and J usage is TRBJ2-5; D unresolved. Trimming took off 6 bases at V and 7 bases at J, with 9 bases between the two ends. There are 11 residues in the CDR3. In DNA, the CDR3 is TGTGCCAGCAGATCCCAGTGGACCCAGTACTTC. It yields the protein CASRSQWTQYF.

The sample holds many counts of this clonotype. The rearrangement joins TRBV20-1 to TRBJ2-5; 8 nucleotides agree with TRBD2. Trimming took 3 bases from V and 4 from J; bases not matched to a gene: 4. CDR1 and CDR2 (germline): DFQATT, SNEGSKA (reference sequence). The length of the CDR3 is 13 residues. The DNA for the CDR3 is TGCAGTGCTAGCGGGGGGGTGGCAGAGACCCAGTACTTC. The encoded protein is CSASGGVAETQYF.

The CDR3, as DNA: TGTGCCAGCAGTTCGAGCGGCGGTTGGAGGAGCTCCTACAATGAGCAGTTCTTC. Protein sequence: CASSSSGGWRSSYNEQFF. The chain carries TRBV5-4 and TRBJ2-1, with D tentatively TRBD2 (5 bases). Trimming left V 5 bases short and J 0 bases short, with 21 bases between. The CDR3 runs to 18 residues. CDR1 SGHNT and CDR2 YYREEE come from the germline V gene (reference sequence).

This clonotype was observed a handful of times. This chain joins TRBV20-1 and TRBJ2-5; D gene unclear. Germline loops: CDR1 DFQATT, CDR2 SNEGSKA (reference sequence). Trimming stripped 5 bases from V and 5 bases from J, with 9 bases between. The CDR3 is 11 residues long. The CDR3 here is CSAESLETQYF. The CDR3 nucleotides read TGCAGTGCTGAAAGTTTGGAGACCCAGTACTTC.